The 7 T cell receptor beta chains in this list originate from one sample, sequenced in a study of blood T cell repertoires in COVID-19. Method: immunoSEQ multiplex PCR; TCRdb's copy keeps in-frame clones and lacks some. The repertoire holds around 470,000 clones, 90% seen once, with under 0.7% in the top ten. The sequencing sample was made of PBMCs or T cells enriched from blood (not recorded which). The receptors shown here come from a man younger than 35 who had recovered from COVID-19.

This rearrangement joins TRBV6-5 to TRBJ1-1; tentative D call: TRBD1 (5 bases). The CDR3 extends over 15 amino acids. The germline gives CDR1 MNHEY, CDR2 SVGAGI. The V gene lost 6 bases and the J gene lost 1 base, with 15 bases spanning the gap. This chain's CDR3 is CASSDLSRENTEAFF. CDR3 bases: TGTGCCAGCAGCGACCTCTCCAGGGAGAACACTGAAGCTTTCTTT.

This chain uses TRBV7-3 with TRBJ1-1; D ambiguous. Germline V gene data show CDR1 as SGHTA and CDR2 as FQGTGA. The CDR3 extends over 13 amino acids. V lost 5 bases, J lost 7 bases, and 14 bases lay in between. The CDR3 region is CASSPDTSNEAFF. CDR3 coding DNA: TGTGCCAGCAGCCCAGACACCTCTAATGAAGCTTTCTTT.

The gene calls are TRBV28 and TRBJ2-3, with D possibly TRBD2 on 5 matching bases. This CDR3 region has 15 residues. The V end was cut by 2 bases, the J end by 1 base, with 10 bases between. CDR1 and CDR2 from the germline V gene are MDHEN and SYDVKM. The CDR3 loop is CASSLRLPGTDTQYF. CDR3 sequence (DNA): TGTGCCAGCAGTTTAAGACTACCTGGCACAGATACGCAGTATTTT.

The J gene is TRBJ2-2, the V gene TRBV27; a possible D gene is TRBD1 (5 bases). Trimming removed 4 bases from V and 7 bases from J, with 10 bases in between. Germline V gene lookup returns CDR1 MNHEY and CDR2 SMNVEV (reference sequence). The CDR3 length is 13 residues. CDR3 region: CASSSTGGGELFF. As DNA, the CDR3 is TGTGCCAGCAGTTCAACAGGCGGCGGGGAGCTGTTTTTT.

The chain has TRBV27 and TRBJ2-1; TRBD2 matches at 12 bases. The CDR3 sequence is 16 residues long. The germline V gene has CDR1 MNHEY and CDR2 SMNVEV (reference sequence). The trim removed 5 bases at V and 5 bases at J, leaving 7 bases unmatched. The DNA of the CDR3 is TGTGCCAGCAGTACTGACGGACTAGCGGGACACAATGAGCAGTTCTTC. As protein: CASSTDGLAGHNEQFF.

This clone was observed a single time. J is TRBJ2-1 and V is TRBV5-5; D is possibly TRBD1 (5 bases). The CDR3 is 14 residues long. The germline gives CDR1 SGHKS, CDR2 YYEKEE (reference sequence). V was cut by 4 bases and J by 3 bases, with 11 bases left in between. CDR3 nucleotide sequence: TGTGCCAGCAGCCCCGACAGTAACTACAATGAGCAGTTCTTC. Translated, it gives CASSPDSNYNEQFF.

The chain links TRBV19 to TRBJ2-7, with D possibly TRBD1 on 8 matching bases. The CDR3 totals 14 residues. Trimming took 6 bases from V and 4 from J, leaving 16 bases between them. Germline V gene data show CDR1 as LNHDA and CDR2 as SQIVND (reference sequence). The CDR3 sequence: CASRLGQGGYEQYF. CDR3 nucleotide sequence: TGTGCCAGTAGGCTTGGACAGGGAGGGTACGAGCAGTACTTC.